This TCR beta chain emerged from a study of regulatory T cells in long-lasting Graves disease. This clonotype was recorded many times. As for time point: newly diagnosed GD, antithyroid drugs for less than 3 months. Researchers made the TCR library from RNA that was extracted from PBMCs. Investigators report Graves' disease was diagnosed under American Thyroid Association guidelines. Germline values: CDR1 SGHRS, CDR2 YFSETQ. V lost 4 bases, J lost 6 bases, and 7 bases stayed unmatched. The CDR3 is 14 residues long. Library construction for TCR beta used iRepertoire HTBI primers and Arm-PCR of CDR3 regions. TCRdb passed the multiplex PCR reads through MiXCR, listing each CDR3 protein once. Found here are approximately 470,000 distinct CDR3 sequences, around 15% of them singletons; the top ten hold 9.5% to 15%. This sample also appeared in a second study, on T cells in Graves' hyperthyroidism and ophthalmopathy. That report notes: Used for diagnoses were clinical symptoms, serum thyroxine and TRAb, thyroid ultrasound and orbital computed tomography. TCR CDR3 underwent first-round RT-PCR with the HTBI primer set.

The rearrangement joins TRBV5-1 to TRBJ2-3; 8 bases are a match to TRBD2. The specimen comprised peripheral blood mononuclear cells (PBMCs), sampled at new diagnosis, from a patient treated with antithyroid drugs. The TCR sequence derives from a man aged 40-55 years with Graves disease. The CDR3 region is CASSPGTSKDTQYF. The CDR3 DNA reads TGCGCCAGCAGCCCCGGGACTAGTAAGGATACGCAGTATTTT.